This T cell receptor (beta chain) was captured in a study of blood T cell repertoires in COVID-19. Study as a whole: COVID-19 samples collected from the United States, Italy and Spain covered acute and convalescent phases. The analysed material was cDNA or gDNA that came from T cells, B-cell-depleted T cells, or PBMCs.

Source study methods: From reference gene primer amplification, estimates of nucleated cell counts were derived. Profiled with immunoSEQ multiplex PCR; TCRdb holds only in-frame clones, not every one. The V and J calls and clone size were taken over from that table, and D and trimming were inferred from the DNA. The data show roughly 200,000 clones, approximately 78% seen once. This clone was recorded once. With V trimmed by 1 base and J by 2 bases, 2 bases remained unmatched. The V gene's germline CDR1 is SGHAT and CDR2 FQNNGV. This CDR3 region has 15 residues. The sample consisted of peripheral blood. The clonotype comes from an elderly woman with active or convalescent COVID-19. The chain combines TRBV11-2 with TRBJ2-1; TRBD2 aligns across 7 bases. In DNA form, the CDR3 reads TGTGCCAGCAGCTTAGCGGGGGGACCCTACAATGAGCAGTTCTTC. It is translated as CASSLAGGPYNEQFF.